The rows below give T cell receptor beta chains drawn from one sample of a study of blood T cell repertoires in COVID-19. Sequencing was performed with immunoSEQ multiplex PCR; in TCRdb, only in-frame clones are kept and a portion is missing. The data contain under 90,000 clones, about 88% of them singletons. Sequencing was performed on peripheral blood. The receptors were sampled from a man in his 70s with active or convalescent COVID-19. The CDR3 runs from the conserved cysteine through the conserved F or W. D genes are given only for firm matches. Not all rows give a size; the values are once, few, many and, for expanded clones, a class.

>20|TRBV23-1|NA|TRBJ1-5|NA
TGCGCCAGCAGTCAAAAATATTCCTTTGGGAGGGGCAGTACGAATCAGCCCCAGCATTTT
CASSQKYSFGRGSTNQPQHF
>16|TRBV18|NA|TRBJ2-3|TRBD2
TGTGCCAGCTCACCACTCTCCGGGGGGGGACCAGATACGCAGTATTTT
CASSPLSGGGPDTQYF
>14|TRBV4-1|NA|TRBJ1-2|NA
TGCGCCAGCAGCCCCTTACAGGGCGGCTATGGCTACACCTTC
CASSPLQGGYGYTF
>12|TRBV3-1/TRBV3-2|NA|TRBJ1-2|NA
TGTGCCAGCAGCCACAGGGGTGATGGCTACACCTTC
CASSHRGDGYTF
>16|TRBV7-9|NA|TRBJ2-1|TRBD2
TGTGCCAGCAGCTTATCCGCTAGCGGGGGGGCCCTTGAGCAGTTCTTC
CASSLSASGGALEQFF
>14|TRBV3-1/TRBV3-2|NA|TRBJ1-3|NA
TGTGCCAGCAGCCCCAGACTGGAGGGAAACACCATATATTTT
CASSPRLEGNTIYF
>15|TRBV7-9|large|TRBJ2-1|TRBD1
TGTGCCAGCAGCTCCGGGACAGGGATTTACAATGAGCAGTTCTTC
CASSSGTGIYNEQFF
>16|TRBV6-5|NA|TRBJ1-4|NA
TGTGCCAGCAGTTACAGTTCAGGGCTGGGTAATGAAAAACTGTTTTTT
CASSYSSGLGNEKLFF
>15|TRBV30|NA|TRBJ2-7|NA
TGTGCCTGGAGTGTAGAAGGAGGGGCCTCCTACGAGCAGTACTTC
CAWSVEGGASYEQYF
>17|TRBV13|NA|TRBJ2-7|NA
TGTGCCAGCAGCCGTCGGATTTTGGCAGGAAACCCCTACGAGCAGTACTTC
CASSRRILAGNPYEQYF
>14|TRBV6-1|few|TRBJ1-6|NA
TGTGCCAGCAGCCTATCAAATCAGGGTAGCACCCTCCACTTT
CASSLSNQGSTLHF
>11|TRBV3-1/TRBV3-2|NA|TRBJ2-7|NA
TGTGCCAGCAGCCGGGGGAGGGAGCAGTACTTC
CASSRGREQYF
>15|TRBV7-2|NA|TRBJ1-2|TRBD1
TGTGCCAGCAGCTTAGCCTGGACAGGGAATGATGGCTACACCTTC
CASSLAWTGNDGYTF
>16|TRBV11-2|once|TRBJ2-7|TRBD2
TGTGCCAGCAGCCTACGGAGACTAGCGAGACAATACGAGCAGTACTTC
CASSLRRLARQYEQYF
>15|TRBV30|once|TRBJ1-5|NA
TGTGCCTGGAGTGTTGGGGGGAGTAGCAATCAGCCCCAGCATTTT
CAWSVGGSSNQPQHF
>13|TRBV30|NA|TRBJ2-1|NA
TGTGCCTGGCGTAAACGGGGTTTGAATGAGCAGTTCTTC
CAWRKRGLNEQFF
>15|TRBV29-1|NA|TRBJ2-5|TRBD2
TGCAGCCCATGGGGTCTAGCGGGAGAGGGGGAGACCCAGTACTTC
CSPWGLAGEGETQYF
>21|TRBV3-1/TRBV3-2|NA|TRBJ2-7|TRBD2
TGTGCCAGCAGCTCACAACCCCTAGGACTAGCGGGAGGGCCCCGATCCTACGAGCAGTACTTC
CASSSQPLGLAGGPRSYEQYF
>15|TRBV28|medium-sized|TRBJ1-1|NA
TGTGCCAGCAGTTTCATTGCCGGGCGGGACACTGAAGCTTTCTTT
CASSFIAGRDTEAFF
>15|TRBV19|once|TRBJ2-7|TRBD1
TGTGCCAGTAGTGCTATTAGGACAGGAGCCTACGAGCAGTACTTC
CASSAIRTGAYEQYF
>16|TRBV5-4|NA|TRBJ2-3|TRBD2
TGTGCCAGCAGCTACTTAGCGGGGGGGGTCTCGGATACGCAGTATTTT
CASSYLAGGVSDTQYF
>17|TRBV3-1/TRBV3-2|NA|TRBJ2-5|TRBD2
TGTGCCAGCAGCCAAGATTTACGCGGGAGGCACCTTGAGACCCAGTACTTC
CASSQDLRGRHLETQYF
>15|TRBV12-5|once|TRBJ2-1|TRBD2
TGTGCTAGTGGGGATCCCGGACTAGAATACAATGAGCAGTTCTTC
CASGDPGLEYNEQFF
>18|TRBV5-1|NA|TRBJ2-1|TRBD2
TGCGCCAGCAGCCCGGGACTAGCGGGAGCAGTGGCGTACAATGAGCAGTTCTTC
CASSPGLAGAVAYNEQFF
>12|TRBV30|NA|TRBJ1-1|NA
TGTGCCTGGACAGGGTTGGACACTGAAGCTTTCTTT
CAWTGLDTEAFF
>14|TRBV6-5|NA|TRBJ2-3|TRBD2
TGTGCCAGCAATGTACGCGGGAGGCAAGATACGCAGTATTTT
CASNVRGRQDTQYF
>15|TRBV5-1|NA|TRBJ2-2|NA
TGCGCCAGCAGCTTGGCTGCGGGGGCCACCGGGGAGCTGTTTTTT
CASSLAAGATGELFF
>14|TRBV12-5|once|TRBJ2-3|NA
TGTGCTAGTGGGCTATCCCTCCCGCCGCATACGCAGTATTTT
CASGLSLPPHTQYF
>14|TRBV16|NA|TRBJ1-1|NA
TGTGCCAGCAGCCTCCGGGACTCGAACACTGAAGCTTTCTTT
CASSLRDSNTEAFF
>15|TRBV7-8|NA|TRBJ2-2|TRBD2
TGTGCCAGCAGCCCTCCGGGAGGGAACACCGGGGAGCTGTTTTTT
CASSPPGGNTGELFF
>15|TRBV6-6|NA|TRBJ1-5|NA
TGTGCCACCCTGCGGGGCCAGGGTAGCAATCAGCCCCAGCATTTT
CATLRGQGSNQPQHF
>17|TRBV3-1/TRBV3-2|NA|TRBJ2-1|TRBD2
TGTGCCAGCAGCCAAGGCCTAGCGGAAAGACCCTACAATGAGCAGTTCTTC
CASSQGLAERPYNEQFF
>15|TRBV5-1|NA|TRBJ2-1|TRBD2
TGCGCCAGCACCCTAGGGTTAGCGGGGTTGAATGAGCAGTTCTTC
CASTLGLAGLNEQFF
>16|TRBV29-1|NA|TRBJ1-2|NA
TGCAGCGTTGAAGACACAGTGAGTTTACTCACCTATGGCTACACCTTC
CSVEDTVSLLTYGYTF
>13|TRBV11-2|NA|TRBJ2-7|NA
TGTGCCAGCAGCTTAGTGCGGGTAAACGAGCAGTACTTC
CASSLVRVNEQYF
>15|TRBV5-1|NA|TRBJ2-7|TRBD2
TGCGCCAGCAGCCCCTTGGGGGAGGGCACCTACGAGCAGTACTTC
CASSPLGEGTYEQYF
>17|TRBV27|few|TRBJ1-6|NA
TGTGCCAGCAGTCTAGACGGAGCGAGCTCCTATAATTCACCCCTCCACTTT
CASSLDGASSYNSPLHF